This T cell receptor (beta chain) was documented in a study of blood T cell repertoires in COVID-19. The CDR3 covers 17 residues. Trimming pared 1 base from V and 2 bases from J, leaving 15 bases between. Germline assignment: CDR1 SGHAT and CDR2 FQNNGV. TCRdb's table, derived via immunoSEQ multiplex PCR, lists solely in-frame clones and lacks some. The sample records roughly 11,000 clones, around 78% being singletons. The sequenced sample was peripheral blood. The chain has TRBV11-2 and TRBJ2-4, with D uncertain. The source is a human donor in a cohort sampled during active COVID-19. The chain's CDR3 is CASSLVVADFSKNIQYF. The CDR3 coding sequence is TGTGCCAGCAGCTTAGTTGTGGCAGACTTTTCCAAAAACATTCAGTACTTC.